This T cell receptor beta chain was identified during a study of early T cells in non-severe SARS-CoV-2 infection. As for the study in general: Chains from this unsorted whole-blood bulk RNA could not be paired. Study results and limitations: Anti-spike CD8 responses were favored in VDJdb matching, and private and CD4 specificities were missed.

CDR3 length: 13 residues. Germline V gene data show CDR1 as KGHSH and CDR2 as LQKENI. The V gene lost 3 bases and the J gene lost 3 bases, with 7 bases spanning the gap. In its sample, this clonotype was seen a few times. Its antigen is as yet unknown. Attachment of unique molecular identifiers was made to individual cDNA molecules. TCRdb passed the 5' RACE reads through MiXCR, listing each CDR3 protein once. This repertoire shows about 59,000 distinct CDR3 sequences, 10% to 15% found once; its top ten account for 2.9%. Sequencing input: whole blood. The sequence came from an adult who was a healthcare worker with PCR-confirmed SARS-CoV-2 infection or an uninfected control (not recorded which). The chain employs TRBV18 and TRBJ2-3; D possibly uses TRBD1 or TRBD2 (5 bases each). CDR3 amino acids: CASSPGVTDTQYF. The CDR3 DNA follows: TGTGCCAGCTCACCGGGGGTAACAGATACGCAGTATTTT.